This record covers a single T cell receptor beta chain. Its cognate antigen is unknown. The junction had 5 bases not matched to a gene; V was cut back by 5 bases and J by 7 bases. CDR1 is KGHSH, CDR2 LQKENI, per germline. The CDR3 extends over 14 amino acids. The data were taken from a study of siplizumab effects on memory and regulatory T cells. Broader study findings: Mappable CD4+ clones that were alloreactive averaged approximately 64% Treg-derived with siplizumab versus approximately 25% in controls. To unstimulated subsets, only a minor fraction of alloreactive clones could be mapped. Alloreactive sequences whose origin lay in unstimulated CD4+ memory cells were significantly reduced by siplizumab. About 80-97% of proliferating CD4+ or CD8+ clones had no assignable naive or memory phenotype.

Measured with immunoSEQ multiplex PCR; TCRdb has only the in-frame clones, and not every one. The sample includes over 85,000 clones, roughly 94% of them seen just once. The receptor was derived from a human donor in good health. The sample taken for sequencing was non-Treg CD4+ T cells sorted from blood. V and J are TRBV18 and TRBJ1-6; 7 nucleotides align to TRBD1. This chain's CDR3 is CASSSGTENSPLHF. The CDR3 DNA reads as TGTGCCAGCTCATCTGGGACAGAGAATTCACCCCTCCACTTT. The entire variable domain, with the rest obtained from reference TRBV18 and TRBJ1-6, is as follows: NAGVMQNPRHLVRRRGQEARLRCSPMKGHSHVYWYRQLPEEGLKFMVYLQKENIIDESGMPKERFSAEFPKEGPSILRIQQVVRGDSAAYFCASSSGTENSPLHFGNGTRLTVT.